The source of this T cell receptor beta chain is a study of T cells after yellow fever vaccination. Study findings and constraints: It was a weaker secondary response, yet one that peaked faster, at day 5 versus 15. Post-booster repertoires again held most primary-vaccination clones (roughly 95% CD4, just under 90% CD8). A small proportion of clonotypes was detected in both the CD4 and CD8 compartments.

One entry per CDR3 protein, called by TCRdb with MiXCR from the 5' RACE reads. The data show 200,000 to 300,000 distinct CDR3 sequences, 6% to 8% seen once. This clonotype has at least ten counts. As yet, its antigen is unknown. The CDR3 runs to 15 residues. Germline loops: CDR1 MGHDK, CDR2 SYGVNS. The V end was cut by 1 base, the J end by 6 bases, with 13 bases between. The TCR originated in a man between 25 and 39 years old who received the YFV17D yellow fever vaccine. Material: CD4+ T cells sorted from PBMCs, obtained on the day of the yellow fever booster vaccination. J is TRBJ2-1 and V is TRBV25-1; D is perhaps TRBD1 (5 bases). CDR3: CASSELMSRGNEQFF. In DNA form, the CDR3 reads TGTGCCAGCAGTGAATTAATGAGTAGGGGCAATGAGCAGTTCTTC.